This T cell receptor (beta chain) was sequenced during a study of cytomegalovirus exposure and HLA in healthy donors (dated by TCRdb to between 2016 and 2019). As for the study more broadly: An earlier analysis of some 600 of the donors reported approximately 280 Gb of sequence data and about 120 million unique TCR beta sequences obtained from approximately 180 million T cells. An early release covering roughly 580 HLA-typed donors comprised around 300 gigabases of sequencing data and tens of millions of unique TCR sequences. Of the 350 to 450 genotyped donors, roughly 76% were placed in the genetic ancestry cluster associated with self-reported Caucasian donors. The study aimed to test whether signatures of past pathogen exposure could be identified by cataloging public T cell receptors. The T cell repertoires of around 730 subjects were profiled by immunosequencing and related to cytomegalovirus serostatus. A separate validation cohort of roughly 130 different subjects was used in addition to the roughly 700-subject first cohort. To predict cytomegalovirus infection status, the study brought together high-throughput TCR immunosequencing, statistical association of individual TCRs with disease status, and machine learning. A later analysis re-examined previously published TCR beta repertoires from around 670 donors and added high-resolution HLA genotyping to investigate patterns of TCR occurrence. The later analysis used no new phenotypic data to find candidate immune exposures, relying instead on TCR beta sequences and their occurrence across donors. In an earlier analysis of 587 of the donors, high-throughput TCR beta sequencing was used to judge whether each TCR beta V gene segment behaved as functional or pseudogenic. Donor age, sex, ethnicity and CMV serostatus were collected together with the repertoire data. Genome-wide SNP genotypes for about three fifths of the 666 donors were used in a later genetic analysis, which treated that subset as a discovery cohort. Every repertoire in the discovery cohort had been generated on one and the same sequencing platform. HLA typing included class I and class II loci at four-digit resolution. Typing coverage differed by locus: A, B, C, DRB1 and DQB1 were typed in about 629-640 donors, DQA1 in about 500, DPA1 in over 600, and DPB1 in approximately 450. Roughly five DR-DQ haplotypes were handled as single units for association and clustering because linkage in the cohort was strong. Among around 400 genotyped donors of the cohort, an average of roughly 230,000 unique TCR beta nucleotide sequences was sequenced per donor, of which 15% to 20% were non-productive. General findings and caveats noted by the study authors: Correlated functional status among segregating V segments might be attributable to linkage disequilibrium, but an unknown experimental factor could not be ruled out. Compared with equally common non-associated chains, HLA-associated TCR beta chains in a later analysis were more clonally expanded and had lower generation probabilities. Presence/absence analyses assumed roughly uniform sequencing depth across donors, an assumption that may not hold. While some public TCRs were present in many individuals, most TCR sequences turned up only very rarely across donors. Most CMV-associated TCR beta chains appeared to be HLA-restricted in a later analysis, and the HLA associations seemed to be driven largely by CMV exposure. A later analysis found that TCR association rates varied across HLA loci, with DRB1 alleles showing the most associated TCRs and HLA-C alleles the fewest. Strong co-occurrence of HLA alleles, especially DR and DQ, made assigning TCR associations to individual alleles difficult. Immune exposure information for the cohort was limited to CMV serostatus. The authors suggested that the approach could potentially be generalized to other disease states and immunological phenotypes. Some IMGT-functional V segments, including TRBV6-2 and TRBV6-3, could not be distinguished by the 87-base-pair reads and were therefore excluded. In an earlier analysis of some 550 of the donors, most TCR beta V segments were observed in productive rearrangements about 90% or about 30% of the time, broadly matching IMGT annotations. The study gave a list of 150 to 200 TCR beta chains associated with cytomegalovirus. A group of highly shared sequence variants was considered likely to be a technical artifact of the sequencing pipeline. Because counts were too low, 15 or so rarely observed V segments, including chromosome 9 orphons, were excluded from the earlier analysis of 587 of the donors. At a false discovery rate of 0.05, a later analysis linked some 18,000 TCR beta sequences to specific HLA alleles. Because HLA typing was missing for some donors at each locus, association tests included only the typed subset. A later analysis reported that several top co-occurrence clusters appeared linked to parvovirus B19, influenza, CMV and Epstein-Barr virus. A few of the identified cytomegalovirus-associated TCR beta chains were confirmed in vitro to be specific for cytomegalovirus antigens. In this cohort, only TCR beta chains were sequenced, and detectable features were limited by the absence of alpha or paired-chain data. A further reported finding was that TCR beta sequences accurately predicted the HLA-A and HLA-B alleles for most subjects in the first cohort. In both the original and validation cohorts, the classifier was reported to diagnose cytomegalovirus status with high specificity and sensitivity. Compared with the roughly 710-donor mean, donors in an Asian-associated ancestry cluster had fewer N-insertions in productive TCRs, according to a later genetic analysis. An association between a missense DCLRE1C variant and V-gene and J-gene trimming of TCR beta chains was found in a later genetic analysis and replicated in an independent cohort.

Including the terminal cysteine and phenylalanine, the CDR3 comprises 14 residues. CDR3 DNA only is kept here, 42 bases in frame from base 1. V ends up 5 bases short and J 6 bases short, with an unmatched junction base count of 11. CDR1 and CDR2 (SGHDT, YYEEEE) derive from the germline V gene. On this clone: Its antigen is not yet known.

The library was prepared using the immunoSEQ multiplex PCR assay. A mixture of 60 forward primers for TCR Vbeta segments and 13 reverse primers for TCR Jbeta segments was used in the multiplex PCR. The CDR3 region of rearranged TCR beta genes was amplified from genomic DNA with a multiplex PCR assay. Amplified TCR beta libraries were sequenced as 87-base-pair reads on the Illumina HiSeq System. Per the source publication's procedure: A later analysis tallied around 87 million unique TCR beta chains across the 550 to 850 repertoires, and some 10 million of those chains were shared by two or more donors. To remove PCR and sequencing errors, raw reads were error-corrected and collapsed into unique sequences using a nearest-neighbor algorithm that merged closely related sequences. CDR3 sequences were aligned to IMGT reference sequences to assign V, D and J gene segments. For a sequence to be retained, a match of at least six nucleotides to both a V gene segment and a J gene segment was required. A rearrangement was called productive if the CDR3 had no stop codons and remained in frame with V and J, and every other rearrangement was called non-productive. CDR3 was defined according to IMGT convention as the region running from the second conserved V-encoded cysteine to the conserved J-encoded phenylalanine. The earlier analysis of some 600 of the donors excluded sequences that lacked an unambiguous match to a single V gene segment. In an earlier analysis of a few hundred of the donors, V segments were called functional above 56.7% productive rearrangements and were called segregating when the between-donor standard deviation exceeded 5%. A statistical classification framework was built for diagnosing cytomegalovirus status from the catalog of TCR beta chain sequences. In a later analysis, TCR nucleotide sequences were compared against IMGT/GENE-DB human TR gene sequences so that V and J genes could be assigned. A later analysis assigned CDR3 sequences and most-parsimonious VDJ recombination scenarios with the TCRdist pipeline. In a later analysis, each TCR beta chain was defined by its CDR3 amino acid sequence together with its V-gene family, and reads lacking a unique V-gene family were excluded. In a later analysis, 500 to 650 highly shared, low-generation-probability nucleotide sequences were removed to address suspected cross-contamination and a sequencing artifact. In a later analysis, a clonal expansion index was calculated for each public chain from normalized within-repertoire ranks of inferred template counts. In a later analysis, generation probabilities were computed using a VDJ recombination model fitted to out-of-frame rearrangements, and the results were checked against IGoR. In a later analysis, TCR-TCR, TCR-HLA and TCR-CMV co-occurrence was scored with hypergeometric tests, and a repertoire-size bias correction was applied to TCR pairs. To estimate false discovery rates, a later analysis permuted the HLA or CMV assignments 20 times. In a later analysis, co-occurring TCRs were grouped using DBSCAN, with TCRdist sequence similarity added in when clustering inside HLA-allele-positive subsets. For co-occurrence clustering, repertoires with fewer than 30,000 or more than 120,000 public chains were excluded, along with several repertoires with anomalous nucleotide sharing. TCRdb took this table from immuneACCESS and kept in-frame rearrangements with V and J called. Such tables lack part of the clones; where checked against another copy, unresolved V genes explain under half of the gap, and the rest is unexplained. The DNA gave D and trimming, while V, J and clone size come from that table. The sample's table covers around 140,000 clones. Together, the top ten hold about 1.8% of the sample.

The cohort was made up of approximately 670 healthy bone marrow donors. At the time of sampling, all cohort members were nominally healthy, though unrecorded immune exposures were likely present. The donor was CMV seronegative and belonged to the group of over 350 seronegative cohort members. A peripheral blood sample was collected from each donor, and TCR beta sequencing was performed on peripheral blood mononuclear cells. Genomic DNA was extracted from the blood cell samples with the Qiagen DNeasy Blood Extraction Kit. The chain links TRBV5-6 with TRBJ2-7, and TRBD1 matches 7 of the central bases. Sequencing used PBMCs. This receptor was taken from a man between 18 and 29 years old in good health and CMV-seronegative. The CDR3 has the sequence CASSYAGGDPEQYF. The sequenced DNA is TGTGCCAGCAGTTACGCAGGGGGTGATCCCGAGCAGTACTTC.